This T cell receptor (beta chain) was recorded in a study of blood T cell repertoires in COVID-19. The CDR3 runs to 18 residues. Per the germline V gene, CDR1 is MNHEY and CDR2 is SMNVEV (reference sequence). The V end was cut by 6 bases, the J end by 3 bases, with 26 bases between. TCRdb's table, derived via immunoSEQ multiplex PCR, lists solely in-frame clones and lacks some. The table has some 510,000 clones, roughly 90% seen once. This clone was detected once. The study recruited people aged roughly 18 to 95 years across around 24 US areas. Membership in each cohort depended on participant-reported clinical history.

This chain uses TRBV27 with TRBJ1-1, with D tentatively TRBD1 (5 bases). This clonotype was obtained from a middle-aged woman who had recovered from COVID-19. The sample comprised PBMCs or T cells enriched from blood (not recorded which). The CDR3 region is CASRPSGISPPTDTEAFF. The CDR3 DNA reads as TGTGCCAGCAGGCCTTCAGGGATTTCTCCTCCTACGGACACTGAAGCTTTCTTT.